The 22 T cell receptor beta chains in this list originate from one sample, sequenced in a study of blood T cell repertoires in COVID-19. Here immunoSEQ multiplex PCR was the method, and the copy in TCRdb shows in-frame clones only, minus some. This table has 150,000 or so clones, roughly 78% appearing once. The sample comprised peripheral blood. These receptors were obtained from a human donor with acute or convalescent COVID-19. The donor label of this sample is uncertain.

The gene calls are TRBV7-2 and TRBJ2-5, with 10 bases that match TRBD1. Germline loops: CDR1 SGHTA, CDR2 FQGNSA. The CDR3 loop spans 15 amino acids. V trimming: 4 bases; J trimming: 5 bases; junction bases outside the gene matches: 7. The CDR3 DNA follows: TGTGCCAGCAGCTCGACAGGGGGCAGGTTGGAGACCCAGTACTTC. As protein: CASSSTGGRLETQYF. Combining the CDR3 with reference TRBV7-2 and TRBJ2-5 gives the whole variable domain GAGVSQSPSNKVTEKGKDVELRCDPISGHTALYWYRQSLGQGLEFLIYFQGNSAPDKSGLPSDRFSAERTGGSVSTLTIQRTQQEDSAVYLCASSSTGGRLETQYFGPGTRLLVL.

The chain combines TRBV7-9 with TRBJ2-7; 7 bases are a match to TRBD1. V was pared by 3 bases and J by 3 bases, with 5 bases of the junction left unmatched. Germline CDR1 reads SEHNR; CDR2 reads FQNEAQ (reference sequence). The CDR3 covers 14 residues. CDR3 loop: CASSLDRRLYEQYF. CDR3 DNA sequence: TGTGCCAGCAGCTTGGACAGGCGCCTCTACGAGCAGTACTTC.

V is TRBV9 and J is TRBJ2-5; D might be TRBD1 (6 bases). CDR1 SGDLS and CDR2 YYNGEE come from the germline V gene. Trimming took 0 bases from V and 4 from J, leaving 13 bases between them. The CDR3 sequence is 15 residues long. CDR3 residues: CASSVAGGGGETQYF. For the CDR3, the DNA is TGTGCCAGCAGCGTAGCTGGGGGCGGTGGAGAGACCCAGTACTTC.

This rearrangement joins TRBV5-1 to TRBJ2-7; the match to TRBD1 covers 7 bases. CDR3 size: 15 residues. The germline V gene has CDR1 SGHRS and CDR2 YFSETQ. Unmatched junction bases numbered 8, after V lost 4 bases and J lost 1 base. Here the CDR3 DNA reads TGCGCCAGCAGCGCGCTACAGGGGAAGTCCTACGAGCAGTACTTC. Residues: CASSALQGKSYEQYF.

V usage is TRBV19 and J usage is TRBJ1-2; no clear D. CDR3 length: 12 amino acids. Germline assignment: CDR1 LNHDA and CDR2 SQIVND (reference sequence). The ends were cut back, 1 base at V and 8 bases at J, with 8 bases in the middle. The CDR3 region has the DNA TGTGCCAGTAGTATAGGCGAGGTCGGCTACACCTTC. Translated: CASSIGEVGYTF.

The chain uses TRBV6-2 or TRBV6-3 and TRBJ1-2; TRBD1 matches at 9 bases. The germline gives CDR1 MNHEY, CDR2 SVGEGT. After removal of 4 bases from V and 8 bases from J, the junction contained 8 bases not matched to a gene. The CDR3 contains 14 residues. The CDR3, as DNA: TGTGCCAGCAGTTCGAACTACAGGGGGCTGGGCTACACCTTC. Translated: CASSSNYRGLGYTF.

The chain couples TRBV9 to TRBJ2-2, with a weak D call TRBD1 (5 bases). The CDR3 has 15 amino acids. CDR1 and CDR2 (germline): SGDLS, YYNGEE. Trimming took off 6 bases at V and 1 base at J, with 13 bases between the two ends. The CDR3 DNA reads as TGTGCCAGCACCCCGGTGGGGCGGAACACCGGGGAGCTGTTTTTT. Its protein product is CASTPVGRNTGELFF.

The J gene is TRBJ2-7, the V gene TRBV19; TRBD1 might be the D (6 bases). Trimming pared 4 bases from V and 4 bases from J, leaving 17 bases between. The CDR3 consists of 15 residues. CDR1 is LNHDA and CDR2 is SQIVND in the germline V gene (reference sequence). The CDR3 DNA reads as TGTGCCAGTAGTACCGCCGGGACACCGGGTTACGAGCAGTACTTC. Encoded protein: CASSTAGTPGYEQYF.

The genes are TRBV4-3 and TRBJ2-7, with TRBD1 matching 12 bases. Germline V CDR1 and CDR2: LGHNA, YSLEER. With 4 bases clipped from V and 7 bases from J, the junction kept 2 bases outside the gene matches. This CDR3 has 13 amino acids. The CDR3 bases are TGCGCCAGCAGCCGGGACAGGGGGCGGGAGCAGTACTTC. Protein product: CASSRDRGREQYF.

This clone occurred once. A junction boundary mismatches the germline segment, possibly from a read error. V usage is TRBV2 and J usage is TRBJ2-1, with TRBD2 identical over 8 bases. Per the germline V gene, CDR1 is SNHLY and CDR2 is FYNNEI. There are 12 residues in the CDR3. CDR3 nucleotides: TGTGCCAGCAGTAGGGCGGGGGGCGCCTTACTCTTC. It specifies CASSRAGGALLF.

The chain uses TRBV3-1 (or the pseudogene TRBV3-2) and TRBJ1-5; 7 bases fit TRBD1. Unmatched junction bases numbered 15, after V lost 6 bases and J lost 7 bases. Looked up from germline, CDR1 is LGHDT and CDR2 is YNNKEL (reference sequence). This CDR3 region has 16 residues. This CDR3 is CASSPNPTGAGQPQHF. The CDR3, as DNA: TGTGCCAGCAGTCCCAACCCCACAGGGGCGGGCCAGCCCCAGCATTTT.

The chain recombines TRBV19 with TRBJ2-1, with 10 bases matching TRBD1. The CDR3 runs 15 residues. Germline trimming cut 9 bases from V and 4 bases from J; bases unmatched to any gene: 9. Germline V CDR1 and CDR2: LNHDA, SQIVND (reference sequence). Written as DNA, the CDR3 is TGTGCCAGCACAAACTGGGGACAGGGGTACAATGAGCAGTTCTTC. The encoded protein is CASTNWGQGYNEQFF.

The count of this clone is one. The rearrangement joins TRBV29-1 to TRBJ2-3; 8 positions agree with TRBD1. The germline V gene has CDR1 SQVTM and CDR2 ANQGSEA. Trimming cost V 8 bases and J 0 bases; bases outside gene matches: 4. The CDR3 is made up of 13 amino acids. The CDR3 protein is CSSRTGSTDTQYF. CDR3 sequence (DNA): TGCAGCTCCCGGACAGGGAGCACAGATACGCAGTATTTT.

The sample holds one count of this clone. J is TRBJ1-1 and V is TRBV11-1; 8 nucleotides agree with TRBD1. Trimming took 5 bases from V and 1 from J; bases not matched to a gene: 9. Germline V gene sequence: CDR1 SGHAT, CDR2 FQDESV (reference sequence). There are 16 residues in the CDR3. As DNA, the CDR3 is TGTGCCAGCAGCCTTGGACGACAGGGGTGGAACACTGAAGCTTTCTTT. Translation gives CASSLGRQGWNTEAFF.

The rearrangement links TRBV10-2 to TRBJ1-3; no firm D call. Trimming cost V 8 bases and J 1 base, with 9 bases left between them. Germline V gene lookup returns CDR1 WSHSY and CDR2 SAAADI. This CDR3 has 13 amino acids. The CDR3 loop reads CASLQLSGNTIYF. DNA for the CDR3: TGCGCCAGCCTACAGCTATCTGGAAACACCATATATTTT.

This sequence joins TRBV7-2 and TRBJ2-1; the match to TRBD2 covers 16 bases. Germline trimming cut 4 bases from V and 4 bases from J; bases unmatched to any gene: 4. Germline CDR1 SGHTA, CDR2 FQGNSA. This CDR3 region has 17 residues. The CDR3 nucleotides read TGTGCCAGCAGCTCCGGGACTAGCGGGGGGGGTTACAATGAGCAGTTCTTC. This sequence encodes CASSSGTSGGGYNEQFF.

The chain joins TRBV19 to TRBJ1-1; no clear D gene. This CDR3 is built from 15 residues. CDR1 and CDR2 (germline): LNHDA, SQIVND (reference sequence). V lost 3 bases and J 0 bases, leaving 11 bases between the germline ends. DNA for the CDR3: TGTGCCAGTAGTATGGACTGGCAGGTGAACACTGAAGCTTTCTTT. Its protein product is CASSMDWQVNTEAFF.

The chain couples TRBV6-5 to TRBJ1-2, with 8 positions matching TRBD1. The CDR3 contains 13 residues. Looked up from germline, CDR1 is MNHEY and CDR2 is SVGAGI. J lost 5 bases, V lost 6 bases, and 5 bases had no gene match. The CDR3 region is CASSPGGRYGYTF. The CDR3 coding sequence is TGTGCCAGCAGCCCAGGGGGCAGGTATGGCTACACCTTC.

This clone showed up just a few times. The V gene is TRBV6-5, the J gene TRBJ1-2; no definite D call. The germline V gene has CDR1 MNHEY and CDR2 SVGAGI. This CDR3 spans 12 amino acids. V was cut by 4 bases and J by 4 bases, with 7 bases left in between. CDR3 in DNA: TGTGCCAGCAGTTCGGGTTCCTATGGCTACACCTTC. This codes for CASSSGSYGYTF.

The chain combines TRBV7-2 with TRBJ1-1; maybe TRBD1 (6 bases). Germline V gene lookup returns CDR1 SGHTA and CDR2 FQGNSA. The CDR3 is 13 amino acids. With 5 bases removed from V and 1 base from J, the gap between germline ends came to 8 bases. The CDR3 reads CASSMGQNTEAFF. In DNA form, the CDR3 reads TGTGCCAGCAGCATGGGACAGAACACTGAAGCTTTCTTT.

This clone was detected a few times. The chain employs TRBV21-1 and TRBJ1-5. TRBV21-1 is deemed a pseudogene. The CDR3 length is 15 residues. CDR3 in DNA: TGTGCCAGCAGCAAAGGGCGGGCCCCGAGAAAGCCCCAGCATTTT. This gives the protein CASSKGRAPRKPQHF.

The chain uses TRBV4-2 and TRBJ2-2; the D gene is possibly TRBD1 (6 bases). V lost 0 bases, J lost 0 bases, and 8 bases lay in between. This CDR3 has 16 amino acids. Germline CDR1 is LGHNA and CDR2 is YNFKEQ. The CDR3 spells CASSQEGGSNTGELFF. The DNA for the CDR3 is TGTGCCAGCAGCCAAGAAGGGGGTTCGAACACCGGGGAGCTGTTTTTT.